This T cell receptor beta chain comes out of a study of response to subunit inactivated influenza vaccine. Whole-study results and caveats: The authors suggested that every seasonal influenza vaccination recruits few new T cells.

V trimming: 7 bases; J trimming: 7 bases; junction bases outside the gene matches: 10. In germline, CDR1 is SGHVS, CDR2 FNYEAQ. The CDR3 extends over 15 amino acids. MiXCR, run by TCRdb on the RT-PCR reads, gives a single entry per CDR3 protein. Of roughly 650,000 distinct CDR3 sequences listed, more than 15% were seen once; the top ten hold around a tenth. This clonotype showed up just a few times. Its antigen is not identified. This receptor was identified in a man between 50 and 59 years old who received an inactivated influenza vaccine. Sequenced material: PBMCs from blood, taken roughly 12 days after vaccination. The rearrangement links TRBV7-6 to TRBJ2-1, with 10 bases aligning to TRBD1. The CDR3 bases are TGTGCCAGCACCAGAGGGACAGGGGCGCAAAATGAGCAGTTCTTC. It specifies CASTRGTGAQNEQFF.